This TCR beta chain stems from a study of blood T cell repertoires in COVID-19. Study overall: Samples representing acute and convalescent COVID-19 were sourced from the United States, Italy and Spain. T cells, B-cell-depleted T cells, or PBMCs supplied cDNA or gDNA.

Per the original data handling: Using reference gene primer amplification, nucleated cell counts were estimated. Sequencing used immunoSEQ multiplex PCR; TCRdb keeps in-frame clones, though not all of them. V, J and clone size reflect that table, while D and trimming were determined from the DNA. The data show approximately 100,000 clones, with roughly 86% seen just once and 10% held by the top ten. The sequence was collected from a man aged 50-60 years with acute or convalescent COVID-19. Sequenced input: peripheral blood.

The chain's CDR3 is CASSNRGPGNQPQHF. The CDR3 DNA reads as TGTGCCAGCAGTAACAGGGGGCCTGGCAATCAGCCCCAGCATTTT. This sequence joins TRBV27 and TRBJ1-5, with 9 bases matching TRBD1. Germline CDR1 and CDR2: MNHEY and SMNVEV (reference sequence). V gave up 5 bases and J gave up 2 bases; unmatched junction bases: 4. This CDR3 contains 15 residues.